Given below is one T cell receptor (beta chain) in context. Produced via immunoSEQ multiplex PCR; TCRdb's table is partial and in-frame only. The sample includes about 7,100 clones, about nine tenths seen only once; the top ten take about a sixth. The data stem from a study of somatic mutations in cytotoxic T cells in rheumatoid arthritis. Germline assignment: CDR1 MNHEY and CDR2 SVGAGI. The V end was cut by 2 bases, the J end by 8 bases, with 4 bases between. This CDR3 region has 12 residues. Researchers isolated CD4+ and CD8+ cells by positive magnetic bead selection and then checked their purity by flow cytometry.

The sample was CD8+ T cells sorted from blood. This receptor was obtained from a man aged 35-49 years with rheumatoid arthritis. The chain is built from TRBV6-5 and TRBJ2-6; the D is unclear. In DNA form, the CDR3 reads TGTGCCAGCAGTTACGACTCCAACGTCCTGACTTTC. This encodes CASSYDSNVLTF.